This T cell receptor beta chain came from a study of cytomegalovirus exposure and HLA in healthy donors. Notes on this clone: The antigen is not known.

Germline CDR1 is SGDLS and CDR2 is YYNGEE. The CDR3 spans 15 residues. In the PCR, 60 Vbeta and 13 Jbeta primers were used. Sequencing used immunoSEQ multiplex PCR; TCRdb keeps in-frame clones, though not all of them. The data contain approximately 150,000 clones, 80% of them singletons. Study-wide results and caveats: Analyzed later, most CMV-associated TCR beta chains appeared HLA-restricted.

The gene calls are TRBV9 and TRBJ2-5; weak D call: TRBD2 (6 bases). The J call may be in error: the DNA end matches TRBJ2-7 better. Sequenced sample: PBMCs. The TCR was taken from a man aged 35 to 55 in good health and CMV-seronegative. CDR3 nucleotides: TGTGCCAGCAGCGTGAGTTCGACTAGTCGAGACGAGCAGTACTTC. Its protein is CASSVSSTSRDEQYF.